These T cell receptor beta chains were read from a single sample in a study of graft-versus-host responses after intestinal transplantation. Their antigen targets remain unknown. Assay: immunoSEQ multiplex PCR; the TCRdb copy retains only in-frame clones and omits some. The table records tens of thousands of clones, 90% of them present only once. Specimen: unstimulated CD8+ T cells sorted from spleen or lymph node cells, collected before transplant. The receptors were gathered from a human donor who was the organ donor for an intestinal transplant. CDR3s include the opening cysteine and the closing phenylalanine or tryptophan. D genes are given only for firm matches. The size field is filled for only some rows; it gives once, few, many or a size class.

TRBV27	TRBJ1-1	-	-	CASSWGLNTEAFF	TGTGCCAGCAGTTGGGGGCTGAACACTGAAGCTTTCTTT
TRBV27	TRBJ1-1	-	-	CASSLIGQTEAFF	TGTGCCAGCAGTTTAATAGGACAAACTGAAGCTTTCTTT
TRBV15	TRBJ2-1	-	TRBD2	CATSIERGGREQFF	TGTGCCACCAGCATTGAGCGGGGGGGCCGCGAGCAGTTCTTC
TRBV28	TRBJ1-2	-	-	CASSLWAGTNGYTF	TGTGCCAGCAGTTTATGGGCGGGAACAAATGGCTACACCTTC
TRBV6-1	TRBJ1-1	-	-	CASSDQYSMRTEAFF	TGTGCCAGCAGTGATCAGTACAGTATGCGCACTGAAGCTTTCTTT
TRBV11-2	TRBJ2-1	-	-	CASSANGQFF	TGTGCCAGCAGCGCTAACGGGCAGTTCTTC
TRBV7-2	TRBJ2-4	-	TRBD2	CASSKRPSGGSLAKNIQYF	TGTGCCAGCAGCAAACGACCGAGCGGGGGTTCCCTGGCCAAAAACATTCAGTACTTC
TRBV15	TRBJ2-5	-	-	CATSAGSQETQYF	TGTGCCACCAGCGCGGGATCACAAGAGACCCAGTACTTC
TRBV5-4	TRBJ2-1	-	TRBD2	CASSFENSGGYNEQFF	TGTGCCAGCAGCTTTGAGAATAGCGGGGGATACAATGAGCAGTTCTTC
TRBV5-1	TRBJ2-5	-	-	CASSLGPPREETQYF	TGCGCCAGCAGCTTGGGTCCACCACGGGAAGAGACCCAGTACTTC
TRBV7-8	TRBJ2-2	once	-	CASSLGELNTGELFF	TGTGCCAGCAGCTTAGGAGAGCTGAACACCGGGGAGCTGTTTTTT
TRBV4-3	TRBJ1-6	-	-	CASSQDSRTDYNSPLHF	TGCGCCAGCAGCCAAGACTCTAGGACAGATTATAATTCACCCCTCCACTTT
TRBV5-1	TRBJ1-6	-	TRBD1	CASSLAGWDSRYNSPLHF	TGCGCCAGCAGCTTGGCCGGATGGGACAGCCGATATAATTCACCCCTCCACTTT
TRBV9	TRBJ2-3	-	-	CASSDPGTSTDTQYF	TGTGCCAGCAGCGATCCCGGGACATCCACAGATACGCAGTATTTT
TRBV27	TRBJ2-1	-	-	CAIKAGGSYNEQFF	TGTGCCATCAAAGCGGGCGGCTCCTACAATGAGCAGTTCTTC
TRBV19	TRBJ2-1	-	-	CASSIRGYNNEQFF	TGTGCCAGTAGTATTCGCGGTTACAACAATGAGCAGTTCTTC
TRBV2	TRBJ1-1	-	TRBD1	CASSEGGRGLWYTEAFF	TGTGCCAGCAGTGAGGGGGGCAGGGGGCTTTGGTACACTGAAGCTTTCTTT
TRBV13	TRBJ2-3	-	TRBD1	CASSPTLQGKFTDTQYF	TGTGCCAGCAGCCCTACCCTACAGGGGAAATTCACAGATACGCAGTATTTT
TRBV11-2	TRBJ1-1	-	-	CASSSSGTKDLEAFF	TGTGCCAGCAGCTCGTCCGGGACAAAGGACCTTGAAGCTTTCTTT
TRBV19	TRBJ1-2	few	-	CASIGGLSYGYTF	TGTGCCAGTATCGGGGGGCTGAGCTATGGCTACACCTTC
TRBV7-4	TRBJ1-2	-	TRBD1	CASSLATARAHDRAVHGYTF	TGTGCCAGCAGCTTAGCGACGGCCCGGGCCCATGACAGGGCAGTTCATGGCTACACCTTC
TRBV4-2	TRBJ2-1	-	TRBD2	CASTSGDGNEQFF	TGTGCCAGCACTAGCGGGGATGGAAATGAGCAGTTCTTC
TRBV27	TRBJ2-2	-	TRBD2	CASSFAGGHTGELFF	TGTGCCAGCAGTTTTGCGGGGGGGCACACCGGGGAGCTGTTTTTT
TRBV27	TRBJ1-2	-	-	CASSLAPDRPPGGYTF	TGTGCCAGCAGTTTAGCCCCTGACAGGCCCCCAGGGGGCTACACCTTC